The clone carrying this TCR beta chain was observed a handful of times. Its antigen is not identified. Primers for the PCR totalled 60 Vbeta and 13 Jbeta. The protocol was immunoSEQ multiplex PCR, while the TCRdb copy is restricted to in-frame clones and leaves out a portion. Of some 170,000 clones in the sample, 70% to 85% were seen once. The sample originates from a study of cytomegalovirus exposure and HLA in healthy donors. Study conclusions and caveats: There was a cluster of highly shared sequence variants that was likely a sequencing artifact. Many donors shared some public TCRs, even though most TCR sequences were rare. In vitro testing confirmed a few CMV-associated chains as specific for CMV antigens.

There are 14 residues in the CDR3. CDR1 and CDR2 from the germline V gene are ENHRY and SYGVKD. V lost 5 bases to trimming and J lost 4 bases, with 11 bases between them. Sequencing input: PBMCs. The TCR sequence derives from a human donor in good health. The chain is built from TRBV10-3 and TRBJ1-4, with a weak D call TRBD1 (6 bases). This CDR3 is CAISRSGVNEKLFF. CDR3 nucleotide sequence: TGTGCCATCAGTCGTTCAGGGGTTAATGAAAAACTGTTTTTT.